The clone carrying this T cell receptor (beta chain) turned up a few times. The V segment lost 10 bases and the J segment 5 bases; nucleotides outside the gene matches: 13. The CDR3 is 15 amino acids. CDR1 and CDR2 from the germline V gene are MDHEN and SYDVKM. Breast cancer patients provided tissue from their axillary draining lymph nodes. These data are taken from a study of breast tumors, draining lymph nodes, adjacent tissues. TCRdb fed the multiplex PCR reads into MiXCR, producing one record per CDR3 protein. Of 200,000 or so distinct CDR3 sequences in the sample, 31% were seen once. The rearrangement links TRBV28 to TRBJ1-3, with 8 bases fitting TRBD1. The TCR comes from a female donor with breast cancer. Some clones in this sample may be carry-over from other donors' samples. Sequencing used axillary lymph node tissue. CDR3 nucleotides: TGTGCCACCAGGGGGCATACGGGGAGTAGAAACACCATATATTTT. Amino acids: CATRGHTGSRNTIYF.